A single T cell receptor beta chain is shown here with its context. Its antigen is not identified. These data come from a study of breast tumors, draining lymph nodes, adjacent tissues. Study-wide results and limits: Luminal-like breast cancer showed significantly higher tumor–nontumor repertoire similarity than basal-like.

The V gene end was trimmed by 4 bases and the J gene end by 4 bases; junction bases not matched to a gene: 9. CDR1 and CDR2 (germline): SGDLS, YYNGEE. The CDR3 extends over 16 amino acids. TCRdb itself ran the multiplex PCR reads through MiXCR, one entry per CDR3 protein. The repertoire holds about 13,000 distinct CDR3 sequences, with approximately 50% as singletons. The TCR was taken from a female donor with breast cancer. Some clones in this sample may be carry-over from other donors' samples. Material for sequencing was tumor-adjacent breast tissue. The gene calls are TRBV9 and TRBJ2-7; the match to TRBD1 covers 12 bases. CDR3: CASSLTGTGGWYEQYF. DNA for the CDR3: TGTGCCAGCAGCTTAACCGGGACAGGGGGCTGGTACGAGCAGTACTTC.